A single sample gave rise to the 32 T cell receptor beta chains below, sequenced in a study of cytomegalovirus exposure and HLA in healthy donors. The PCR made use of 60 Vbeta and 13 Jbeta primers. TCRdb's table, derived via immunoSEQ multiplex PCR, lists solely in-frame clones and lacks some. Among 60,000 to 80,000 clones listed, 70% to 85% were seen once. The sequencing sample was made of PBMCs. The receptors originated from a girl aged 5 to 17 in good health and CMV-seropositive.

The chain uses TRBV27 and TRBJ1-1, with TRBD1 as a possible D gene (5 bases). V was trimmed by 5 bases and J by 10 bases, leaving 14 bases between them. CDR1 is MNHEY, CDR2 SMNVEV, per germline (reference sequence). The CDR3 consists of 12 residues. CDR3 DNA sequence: TGTGCCAGCAGTCAAGGGGCTCATGTAGCTTTCTTT. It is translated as CASSQGAHVAFF.

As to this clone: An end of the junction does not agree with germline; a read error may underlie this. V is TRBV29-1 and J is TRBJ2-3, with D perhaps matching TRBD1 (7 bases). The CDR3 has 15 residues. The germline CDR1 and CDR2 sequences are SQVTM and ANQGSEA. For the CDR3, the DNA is TGCAGCGTTGAAGAAAGAACAGGGGAGGTGGATACGCGGTATTTT. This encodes CSVEERTGEVDTRYF.

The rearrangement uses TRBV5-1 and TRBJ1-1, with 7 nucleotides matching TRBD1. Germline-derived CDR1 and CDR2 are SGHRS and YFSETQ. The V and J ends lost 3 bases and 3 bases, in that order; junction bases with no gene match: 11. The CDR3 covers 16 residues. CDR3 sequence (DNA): TGCGCCAGCAGCTACGCGGGACAGTCGCAGGACACTGAAGCTTTCTTT. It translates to CASSYAGQSQDTEAFF.

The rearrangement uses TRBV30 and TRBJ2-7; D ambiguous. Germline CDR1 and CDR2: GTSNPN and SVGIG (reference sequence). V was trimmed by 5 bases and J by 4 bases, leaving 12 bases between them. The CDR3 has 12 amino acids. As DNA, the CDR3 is TGTGCCTGGGGAAGGATACTATACGAGCAGTACGTC. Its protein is CAWGRILYEQYV.

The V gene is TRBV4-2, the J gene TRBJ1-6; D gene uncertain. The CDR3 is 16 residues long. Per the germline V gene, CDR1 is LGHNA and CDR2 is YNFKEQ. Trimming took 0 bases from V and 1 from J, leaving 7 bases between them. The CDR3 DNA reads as TGTGCCAGCAGCCAAGAGAGGGTATCCTATAATTCACCCCTCCACTTT. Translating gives CASSQERVSYNSPLHF.

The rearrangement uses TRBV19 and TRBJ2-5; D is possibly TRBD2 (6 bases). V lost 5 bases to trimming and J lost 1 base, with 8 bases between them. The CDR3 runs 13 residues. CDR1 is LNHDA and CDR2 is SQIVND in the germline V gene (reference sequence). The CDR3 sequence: CASSVGGQETQYF. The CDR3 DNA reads TGTGCCAGTAGTGTGGGAGGCCAAGAGACCCAGTACTTC.

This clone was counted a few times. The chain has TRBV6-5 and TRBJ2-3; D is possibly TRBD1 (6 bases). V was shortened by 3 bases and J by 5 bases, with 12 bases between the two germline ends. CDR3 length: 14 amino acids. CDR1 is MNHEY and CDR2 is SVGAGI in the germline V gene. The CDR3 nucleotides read TGTGCCAGCAGTTATAACAGGGTAAAAGATACGCAGTATTTT. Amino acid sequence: CASSYNRVKDTQYF.

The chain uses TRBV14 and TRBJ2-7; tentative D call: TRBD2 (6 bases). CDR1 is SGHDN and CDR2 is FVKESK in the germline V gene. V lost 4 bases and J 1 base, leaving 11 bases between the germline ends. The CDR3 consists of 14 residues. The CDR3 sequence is CASSRTGTSYEQYF. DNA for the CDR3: TGTGCCAGCAGCCGGACCGGGACTTCCTACGAGCAGTACTTC.

CDR3 region: CSVIASGGAVELFF. DNA of the CDR3: TGCAGCGTTATAGCTAGCGGGGGGGCCGTGGAGCTGTTTTTT. J is TRBJ2-2 and V is TRBV29-1; 12 bases agree with TRBD2. Per the germline V gene, CDR1 is SQVTM and CDR2 is ANQGSEA. CDR3 length: 14 residues. Unmatched junction bases numbered 8, after V lost 5 bases and J lost 10 bases.

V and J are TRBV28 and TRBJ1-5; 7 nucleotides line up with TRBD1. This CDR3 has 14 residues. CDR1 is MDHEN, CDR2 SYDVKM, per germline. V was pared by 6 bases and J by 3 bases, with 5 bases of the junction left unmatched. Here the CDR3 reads CASSDRGPNQPQHF. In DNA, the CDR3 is TGTGCCAGCAGCGATAGGGGGCCCAATCAGCCCCAGCATTTT.

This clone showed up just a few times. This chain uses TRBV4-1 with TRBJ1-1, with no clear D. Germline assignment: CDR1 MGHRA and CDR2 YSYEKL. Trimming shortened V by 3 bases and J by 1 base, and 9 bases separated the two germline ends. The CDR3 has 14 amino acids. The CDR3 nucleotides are TGCGCCAGCAGCCAGTACAGTACGAACACTGAAGCTTTCTTT. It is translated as CASSQYSTNTEAFF.

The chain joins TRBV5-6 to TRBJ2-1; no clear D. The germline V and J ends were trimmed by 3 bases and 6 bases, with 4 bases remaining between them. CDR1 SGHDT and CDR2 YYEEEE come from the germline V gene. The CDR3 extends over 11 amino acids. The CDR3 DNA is TGTGCCAGCAGCTCGCGCAATGAGCAGTTCTTC. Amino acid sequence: CASSSRNEQFF.

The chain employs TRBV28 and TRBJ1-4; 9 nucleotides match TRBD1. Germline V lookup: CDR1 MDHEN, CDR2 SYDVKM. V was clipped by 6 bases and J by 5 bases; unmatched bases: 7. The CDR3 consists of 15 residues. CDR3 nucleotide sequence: TGTGCCAGCAGGAAAACAGGGGGCCTGAATGAAAAACTGTTTTTT. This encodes CASRKTGGLNEKLFF.

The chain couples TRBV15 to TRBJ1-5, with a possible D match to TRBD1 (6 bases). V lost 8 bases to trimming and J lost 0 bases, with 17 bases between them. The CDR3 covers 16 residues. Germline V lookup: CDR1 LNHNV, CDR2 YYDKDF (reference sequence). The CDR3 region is CATALDRDYSNQPQHF. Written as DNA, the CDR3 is TGTGCCACCGCCTTGGACAGAGACTATAGCAATCAGCCCCAGCATTTT. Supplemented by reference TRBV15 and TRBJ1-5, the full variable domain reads DAMVIQNPRYQVTQFGKPVTLSCSQTLNHNVMYWYQQKSSQAPKLLFHYYDKDFNNEADTPDNFQSRRPNTSFCFLDIRSPGLGDTAMYLCATALDRDYSNQPQHFGDGTRLSIL.

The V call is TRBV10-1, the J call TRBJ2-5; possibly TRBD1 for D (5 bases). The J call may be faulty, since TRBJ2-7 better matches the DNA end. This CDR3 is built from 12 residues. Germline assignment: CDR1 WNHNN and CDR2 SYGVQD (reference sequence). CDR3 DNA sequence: TGCGCCAGCAGTGAGCAGGGATACGAGCAGTACTTC. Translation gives CASSEQGYEQYF.

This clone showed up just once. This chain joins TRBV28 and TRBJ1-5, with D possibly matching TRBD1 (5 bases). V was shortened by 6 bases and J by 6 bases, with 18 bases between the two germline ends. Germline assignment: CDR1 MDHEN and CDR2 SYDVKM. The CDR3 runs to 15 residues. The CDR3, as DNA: TGTGCCAGCAGGTCCGGGGGGTCTAGTGGTCAGCCCCAGCATTTT. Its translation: CASRSGGSSGQPQHF.

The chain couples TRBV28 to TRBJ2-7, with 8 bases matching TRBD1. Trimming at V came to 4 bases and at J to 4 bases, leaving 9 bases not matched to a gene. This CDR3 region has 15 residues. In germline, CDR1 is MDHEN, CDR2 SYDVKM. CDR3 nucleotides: TGTGCCAGCAGTTCGGACAGGGACCTTCCTTACGAGCAGTACTTC. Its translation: CASSSDRDLPYEQYF.

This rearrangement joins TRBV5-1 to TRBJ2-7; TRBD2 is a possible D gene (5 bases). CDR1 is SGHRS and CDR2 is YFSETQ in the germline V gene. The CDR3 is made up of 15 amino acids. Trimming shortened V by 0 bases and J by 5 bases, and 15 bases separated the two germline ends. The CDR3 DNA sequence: TGCGCCAGCAGCTTGGACCACTCTGGGAGAGACGAGCAGTACTTC. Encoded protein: CASSLDHSGRDEQYF.

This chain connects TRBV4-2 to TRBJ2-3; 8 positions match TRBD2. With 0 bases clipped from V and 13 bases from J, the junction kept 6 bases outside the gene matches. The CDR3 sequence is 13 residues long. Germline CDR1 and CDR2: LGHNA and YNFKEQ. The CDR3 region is CASSQDFGTRKYF. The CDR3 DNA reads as TGTGCCAGCAGCCAAGACTTTGGGACTAGGAAGTATTTT.

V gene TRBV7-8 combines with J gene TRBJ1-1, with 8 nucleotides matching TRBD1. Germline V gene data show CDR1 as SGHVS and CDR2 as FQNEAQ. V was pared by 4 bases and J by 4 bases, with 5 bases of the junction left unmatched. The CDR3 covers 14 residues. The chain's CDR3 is CASSSDRVGTEAFF. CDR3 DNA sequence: TGTGCCAGCAGCTCGGACAGGGTCGGCACTGAAGCTTTCTTT.

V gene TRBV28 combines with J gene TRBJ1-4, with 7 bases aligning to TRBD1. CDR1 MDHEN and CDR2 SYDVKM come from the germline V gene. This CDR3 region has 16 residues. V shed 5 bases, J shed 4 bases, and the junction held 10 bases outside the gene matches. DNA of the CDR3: TGTGCCAGCAGTACCCGTGAGGGACAGAATAATGAAAAACTGTTTTTT. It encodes CASSTREGQNNEKLFF.

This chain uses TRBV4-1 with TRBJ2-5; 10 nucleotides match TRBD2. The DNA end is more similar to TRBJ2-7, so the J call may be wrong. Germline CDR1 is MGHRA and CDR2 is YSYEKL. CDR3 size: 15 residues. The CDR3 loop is CASSQTSGVFDEQYF. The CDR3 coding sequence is TGCGCCAGCAGCCAAACTAGCGGGGTCTTCGACGAGCAGTACTTC.

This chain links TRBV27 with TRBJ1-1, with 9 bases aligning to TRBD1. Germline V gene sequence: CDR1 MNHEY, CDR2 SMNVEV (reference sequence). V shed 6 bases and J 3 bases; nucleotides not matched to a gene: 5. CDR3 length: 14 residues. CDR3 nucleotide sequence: TGTGCCAGCAGGTCCCGGGACAGGGACACTGAAGCTTTCTTT. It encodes CASRSRDRDTEAFF.

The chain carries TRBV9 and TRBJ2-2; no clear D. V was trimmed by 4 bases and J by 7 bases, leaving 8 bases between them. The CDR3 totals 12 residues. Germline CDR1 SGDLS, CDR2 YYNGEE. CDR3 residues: CASSTRFGELFF. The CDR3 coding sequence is TGTGCCAGCAGCACACGATTCGGGGAGCTGTTTTTT.

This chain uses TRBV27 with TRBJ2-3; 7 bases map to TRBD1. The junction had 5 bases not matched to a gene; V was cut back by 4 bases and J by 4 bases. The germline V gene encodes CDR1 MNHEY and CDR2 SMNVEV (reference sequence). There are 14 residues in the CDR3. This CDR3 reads CASSSWDSSDTQYF. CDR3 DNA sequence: TGTGCCAGCAGTTCGTGGGACAGTTCAGATACGCAGTATTTT.

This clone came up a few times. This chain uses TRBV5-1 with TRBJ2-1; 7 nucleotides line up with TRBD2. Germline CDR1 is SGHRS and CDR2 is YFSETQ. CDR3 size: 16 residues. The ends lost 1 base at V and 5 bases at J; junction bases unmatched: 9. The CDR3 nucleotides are TGCGCCAGCAGCTTGCAGGCTAGCGGAACCAACAATGAGCAGTTCTTC. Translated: CASSLQASGTNNEQFF.

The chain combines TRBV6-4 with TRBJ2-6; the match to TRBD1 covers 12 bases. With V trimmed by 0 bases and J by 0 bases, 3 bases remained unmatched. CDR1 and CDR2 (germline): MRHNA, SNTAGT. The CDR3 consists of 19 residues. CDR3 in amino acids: CASSDSGTGGFSGANVLTF. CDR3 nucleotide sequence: TGTGCCAGCAGTGACTCGGGGACAGGGGGCTTCTCTGGGGCCAACGTCCTGACTTTC.

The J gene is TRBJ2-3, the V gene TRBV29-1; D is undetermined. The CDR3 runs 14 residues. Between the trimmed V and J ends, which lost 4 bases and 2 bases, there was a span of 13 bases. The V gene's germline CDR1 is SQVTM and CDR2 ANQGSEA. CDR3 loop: CSVAPPGVTDTQYF. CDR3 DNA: TGCAGCGTTGCCCCCCCCGGTGTCACAGATACGCAGTATTTT.

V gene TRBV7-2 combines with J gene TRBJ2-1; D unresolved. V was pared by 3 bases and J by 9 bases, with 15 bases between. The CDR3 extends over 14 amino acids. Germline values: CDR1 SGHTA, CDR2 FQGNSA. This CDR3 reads CASSLTKPGSEQFF. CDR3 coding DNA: TGTGCCAGCAGCTTGACCAAACCAGGCAGTGAGCAGTTCTTC.

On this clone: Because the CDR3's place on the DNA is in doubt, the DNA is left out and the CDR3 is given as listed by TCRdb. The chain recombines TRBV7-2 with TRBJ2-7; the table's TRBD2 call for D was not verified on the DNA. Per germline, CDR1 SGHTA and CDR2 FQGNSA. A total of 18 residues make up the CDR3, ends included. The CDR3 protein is CASSPPLWQTHPSYEQYF.

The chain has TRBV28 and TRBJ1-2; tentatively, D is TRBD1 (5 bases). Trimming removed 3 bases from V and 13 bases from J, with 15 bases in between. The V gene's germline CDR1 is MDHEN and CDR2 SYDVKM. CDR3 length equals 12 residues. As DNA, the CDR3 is TGTGCCAGCAGTTTGGGGCGGCCCGGGGGCACCTTC. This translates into CASSLGRPGGTF.

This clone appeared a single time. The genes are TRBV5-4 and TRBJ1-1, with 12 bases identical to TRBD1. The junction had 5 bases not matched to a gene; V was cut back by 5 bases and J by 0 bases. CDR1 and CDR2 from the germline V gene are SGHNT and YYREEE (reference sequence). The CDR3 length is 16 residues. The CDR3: CASRGTGGYLNTEAFF. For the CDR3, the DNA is TGTGCCAGCAGGGGGACAGGGGGCTACTTGAACACTGAAGCTTTCTTT. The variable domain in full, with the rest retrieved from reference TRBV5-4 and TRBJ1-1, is ETGVTQSPTHLIKTRGQQVTLRCSSQSGHNTVSWYQQALGQGPQFIFQYYREEENGRGNFPPRFSGLQFPNYSSELNVNALELDDSALYLCASRGTGGYLNTEAFFGQGTRLTVV.